Presented here are 7 T cell receptor beta chains from one specimen sequenced in a study of kidney transplant recipient with SARS-CoV-2 infection. MiXCR was run by TCRdb on the reads, yielding one entry per CDR3 protein. The sample comprises under 250,000 distinct CDR3 sequences, around 28% of which are singletons, and 7% to 8% rests with the top ten. Material: a blood sample, obtained at baseline and on approximately day 120 from a kidney transplant recipient. The receptors stem from a young adult male patient who had COVID-19 and was a kidney transplant recipient. Some T cells here may be from the graft donor.

This clonotype was recorded a few times. V is TRBV29-1 and J is TRBJ2-1; 7 bases are shared with TRBD2. V trimming: 4 bases; J trimming: 0 bases; junction bases outside the gene matches: 15. The CDR3 has 18 residues. Germline CDR1 and CDR2: SQVTM and ANQGSEA. DNA for the CDR3: TGCAGCGTTGGATTCTTACGGGCGGGAGCCTTCTCCTACAATGAGCAGTTCTTC. Encoded protein: CSVGFLRAGAFSYNEQFF.

This clonotype occurred many times. J is TRBJ1-5 and V is TRBV28, with D possibly being TRBD1 (5 bases). Germline-derived CDR1 and CDR2 are MDHEN and SYDVKM. The CDR3 is made up of 13 amino acids. V gave up 2 bases and J gave up 3 bases, with 5 bases separating them. In DNA form, the CDR3 reads TGTGCCAGCAGTTTAGGGACCAATCAGCCCCAGCATTTT. Encoded protein: CASSLGTNQPQHF.

Regarding this clonotype: A clone one base away is much larger, so this may be a read error. The chain links TRBV6-6 to TRBJ2-4; 12 bases line up with TRBD2. The CDR3 is made up of 18 amino acids. Germline CDR1 reads MNHNY; CDR2 reads SVGAGI (reference sequence). The junction had 11 bases not matched to a gene; V was cut back by 8 bases and J by 0 bases. CDR3 loop: CASGARTSGDLAKNIQYF. Here the CDR3 DNA reads TGTGCCAGCGGGGCTAGGACTAGCGGGGACTTAGCCAAAAACATTCAGTACTTC.

This clonotype was seen repeatedly, ten times or more. The genes are TRBV12-5 and TRBJ1-4; D is possibly TRBD1 (5 bases). CDR1 is LGHNT and CDR2 is FRNRAP in the germline V gene. Trimming took off 10 bases at V and 0 bases at J, with 18 bases between the two ends. CDR3 length: 16 residues. Written as DNA, the CDR3 is TGTGCTAACGGGGGAGGGCCGAAGGCAACTAATGAAAAACTGTTTTTT. This encodes CANGGGPKATNEKLFF.

At least ten counts were recorded for this clonotype. The chain links TRBV9 to TRBJ1-3; D possibly corresponds to TRBD1 (5 bases). Trimming stripped 2 bases from V and 2 bases from J, with 8 bases between. The length of the CDR3 is 14 residues. Germline V gene sequence: CDR1 SGDLS, CDR2 YYNGEE. In DNA form, the CDR3 reads TGTGCCAGCAGCGTTGTGGGGGCTGGAAACACCATATATTTT. This encodes CASSVVGAGNTIYF.

The rearrangement links TRBV5-6 to TRBJ2-3, with no clear D. The ends were cut back, 4 bases at V and 10 bases at J, with 13 bases in the middle. CDR3 length equals 12 residues. Germline values: CDR1 SGHDT, CDR2 YYEEEE. In nucleotides, the CDR3 is TGTGCCAGCAGCAAGGGCCCACACCCGCAGTATTTT. This encodes CASSKGPHPQYF.

Many counts were recorded for this clonotype. The J gene is TRBJ2-5, the V gene TRBV7-2; D possibly corresponds to TRBD2 (6 bases). This CDR3 contains 15 residues. The V end was cut by 1 base, the J end by 5 bases, with 14 bases between. Germline lookup yields CDR1 SGHTA and CDR2 FQGNSA. The CDR3 coding sequence is TGTGCCAGCAGCTTAGATTTTGGGGGAGGTGAGACCCAGTACTTC. Amino acids: CASSLDFGGGETQYF.